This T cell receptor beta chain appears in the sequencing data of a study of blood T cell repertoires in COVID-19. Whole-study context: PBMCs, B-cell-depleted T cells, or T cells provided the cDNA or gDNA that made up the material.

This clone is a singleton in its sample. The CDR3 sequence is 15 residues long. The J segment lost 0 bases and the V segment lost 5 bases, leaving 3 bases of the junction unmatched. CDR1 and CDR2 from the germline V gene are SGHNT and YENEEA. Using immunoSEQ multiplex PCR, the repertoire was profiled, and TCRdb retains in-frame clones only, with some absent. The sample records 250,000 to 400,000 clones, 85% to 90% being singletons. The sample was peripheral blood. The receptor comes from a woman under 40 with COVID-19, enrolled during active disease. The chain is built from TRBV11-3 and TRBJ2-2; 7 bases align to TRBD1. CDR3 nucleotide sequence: TGTGCCAGCAGCAGGGGACAGACGAACACCGGGGAGCTGTTTTTT. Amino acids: CASSRGQTNTGELFF.